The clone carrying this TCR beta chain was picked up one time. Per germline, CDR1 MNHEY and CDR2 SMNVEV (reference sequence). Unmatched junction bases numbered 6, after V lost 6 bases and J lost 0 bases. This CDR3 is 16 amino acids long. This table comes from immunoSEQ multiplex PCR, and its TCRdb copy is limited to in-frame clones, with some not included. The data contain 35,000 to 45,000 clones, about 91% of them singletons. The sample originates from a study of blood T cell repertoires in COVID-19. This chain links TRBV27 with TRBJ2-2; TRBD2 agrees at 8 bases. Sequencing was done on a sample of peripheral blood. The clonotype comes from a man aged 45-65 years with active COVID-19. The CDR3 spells CASRPIAGSNTGELFF. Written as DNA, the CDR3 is TGTGCCAGCAGACCGATAGCGGGATCGAACACCGGGGAGCTGTTTTTT.